The clone carrying this TCR beta chain was recorded at least ten times. This sample was included in a study of early T cells in non-severe SARS-CoV-2 infection. Individual cDNA molecules were tagged with unique molecular identifiers. TCRdb analysed the 5' RACE reads with MiXCR anew, one entry per CDR3 protein. The sample lists about 70,000 distinct CDR3 sequences; over 3.5% were seen once. The receptor comes from an adult who was a healthcare worker with PCR-confirmed SARS-CoV-2 infection or an uninfected control (not recorded which). The donor label of this sample is uncertain. The sequencing here drew on whole blood, taken at baseline.

CDR3 loop: CASSTGPAEQYF. The CDR3 DNA sequence: TGTGCCAGCAGTACCGGACCCGCCGAGCAGTACTTC. The J gene is TRBJ2-7, the V gene TRBV12-3 or TRBV12-4; D ambiguous. Trimming took 5 bases from V and 6 from J, leaving 11 bases between them. The CDR3 has 12 residues.